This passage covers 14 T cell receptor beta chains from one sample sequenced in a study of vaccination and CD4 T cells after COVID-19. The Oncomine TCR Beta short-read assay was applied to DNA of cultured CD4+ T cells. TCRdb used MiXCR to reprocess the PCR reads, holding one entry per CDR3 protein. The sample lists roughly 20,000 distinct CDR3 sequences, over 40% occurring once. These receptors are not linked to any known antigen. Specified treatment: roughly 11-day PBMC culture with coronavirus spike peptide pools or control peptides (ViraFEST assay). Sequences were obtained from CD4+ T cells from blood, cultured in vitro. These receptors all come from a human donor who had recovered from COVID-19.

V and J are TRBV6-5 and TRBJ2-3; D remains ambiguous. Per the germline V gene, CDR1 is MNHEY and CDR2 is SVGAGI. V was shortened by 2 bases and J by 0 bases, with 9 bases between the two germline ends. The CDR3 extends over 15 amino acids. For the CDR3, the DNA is TGTGCCAGCAGTTACGGTGGCTATAGCACAGATACGCAGTATTTT. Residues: CASSYGGYSTDTQYF.

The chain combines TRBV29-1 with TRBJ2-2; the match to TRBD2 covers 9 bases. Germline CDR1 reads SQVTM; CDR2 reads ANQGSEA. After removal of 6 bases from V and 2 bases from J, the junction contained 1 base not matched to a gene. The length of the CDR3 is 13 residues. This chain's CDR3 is CSVRGGNTGELFF. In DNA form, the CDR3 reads TGCAGCGTGCGGGGGGGAAACACCGGGGAGCTGTTTTTT.

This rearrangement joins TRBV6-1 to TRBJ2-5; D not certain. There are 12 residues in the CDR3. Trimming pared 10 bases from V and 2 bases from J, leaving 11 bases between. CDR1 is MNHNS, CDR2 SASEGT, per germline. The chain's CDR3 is CATTNYQETQYF. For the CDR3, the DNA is TGTGCCACTACGAACTATCAAGAGACCCAGTACTTC.

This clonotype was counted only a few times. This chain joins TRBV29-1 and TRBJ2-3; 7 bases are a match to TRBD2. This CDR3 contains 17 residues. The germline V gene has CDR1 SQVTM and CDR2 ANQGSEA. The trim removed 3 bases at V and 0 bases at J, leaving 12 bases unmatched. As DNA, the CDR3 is TGCAGCGTTGACGGGAGAGGAGGGAGGGGAAGCACAGATACGCAGTATTTT. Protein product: CSVDGRGGRGSTDTQYF.

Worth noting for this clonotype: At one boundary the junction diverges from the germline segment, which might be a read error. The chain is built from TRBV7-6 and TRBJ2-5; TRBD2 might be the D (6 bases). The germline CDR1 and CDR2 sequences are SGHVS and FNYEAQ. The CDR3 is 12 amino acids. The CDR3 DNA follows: TGTGCTAGCAGCTTAGATAGGGAGGCCCAGTACTTC. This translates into CASSLDREAQYF.

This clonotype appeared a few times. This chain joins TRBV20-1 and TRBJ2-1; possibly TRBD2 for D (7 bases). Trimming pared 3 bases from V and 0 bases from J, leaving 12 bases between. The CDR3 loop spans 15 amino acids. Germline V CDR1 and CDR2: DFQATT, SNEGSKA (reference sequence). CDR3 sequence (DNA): TGCAGTGCTAGCGGGGGGCCGAGCTCCTACAATGAGCAGTTCTTC. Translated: CSASGGPSSYNEQFF.

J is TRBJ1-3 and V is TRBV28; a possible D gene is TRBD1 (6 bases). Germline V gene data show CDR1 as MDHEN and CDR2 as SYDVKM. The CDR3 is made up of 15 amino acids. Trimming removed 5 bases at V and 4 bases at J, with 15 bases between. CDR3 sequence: CASSPQSTGGNTIYF. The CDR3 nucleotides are TGTGCCAGCAGTCCCCAGTCTACAGGGGGAAACACCATATATTTT.

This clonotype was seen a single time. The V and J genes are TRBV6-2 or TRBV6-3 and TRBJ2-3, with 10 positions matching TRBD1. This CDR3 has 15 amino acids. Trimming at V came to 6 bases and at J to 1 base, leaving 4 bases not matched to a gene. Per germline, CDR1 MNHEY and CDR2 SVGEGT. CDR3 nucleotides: TGTGCCAGCAGGATAGGGACAGGGGGCACAGATACGCAGTATTTT. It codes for CASRIGTGGTDTQYF.

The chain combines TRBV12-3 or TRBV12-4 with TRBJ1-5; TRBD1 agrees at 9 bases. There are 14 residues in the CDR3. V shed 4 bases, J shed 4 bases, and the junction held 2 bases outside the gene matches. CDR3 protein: CASSSGQGNQPQHF. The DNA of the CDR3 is TGTGCCAGCAGTTCCGGACAGGGGAATCAGCCCCAGCATTTT.

The CDR3 loop is CASSERIGQGEKQYF. DNA of the CDR3: TGTGCCAGCAGTGAAAGGATTGGCCAGGGAGAGAAGCAGTACTTC. V is TRBV6-1 and J is TRBJ2-7; D is tentatively TRBD1 or TRBD2 (5 bases each). The CDR3 consists of 15 residues. V lost 2 bases and J lost 8, with 19 bases in between. CDR1 MNHNS and CDR2 SASEGT come from the germline V gene.

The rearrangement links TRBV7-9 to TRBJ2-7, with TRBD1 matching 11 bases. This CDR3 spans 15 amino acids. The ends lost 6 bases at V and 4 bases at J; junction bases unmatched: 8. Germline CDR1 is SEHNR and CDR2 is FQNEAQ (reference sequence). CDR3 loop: CASRESGQGGYEQYF. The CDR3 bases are TGTGCCAGCAGGGAGTCGGGACAGGGGGGATACGAGCAGTACTTC.

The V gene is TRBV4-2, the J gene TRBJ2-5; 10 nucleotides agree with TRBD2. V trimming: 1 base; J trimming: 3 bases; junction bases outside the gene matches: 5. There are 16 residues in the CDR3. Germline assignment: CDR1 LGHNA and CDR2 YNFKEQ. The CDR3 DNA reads TGTGCCAGCAGCCAAGGTTCTAGCGGGGGAAAAGAGACCCAGTACTTC. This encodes CASSQGSSGGKETQYF.

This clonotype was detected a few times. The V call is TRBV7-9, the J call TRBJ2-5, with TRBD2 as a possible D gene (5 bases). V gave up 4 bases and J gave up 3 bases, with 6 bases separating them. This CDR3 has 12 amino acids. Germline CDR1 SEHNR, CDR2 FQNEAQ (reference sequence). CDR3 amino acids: CASSWTEETQYF. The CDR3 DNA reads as TGTGCCAGCAGCTGGACTGAAGAGACCCAGTACTTC.

The CDR3 reads CASSPGIGGGAETQYF. CDR3 DNA: TGTGCCAGCTCACCAGGAATAGGCGGGGGGGCAGAGACCCAGTACTTC. This chain uses TRBV18 with TRBJ2-5; 9 bases align to TRBD2. With V trimmed by 2 bases and J by 4 bases, 8 bases remained unmatched. This CDR3 spans 16 amino acids. The V gene's germline CDR1 is KGHSH and CDR2 LQKENI.